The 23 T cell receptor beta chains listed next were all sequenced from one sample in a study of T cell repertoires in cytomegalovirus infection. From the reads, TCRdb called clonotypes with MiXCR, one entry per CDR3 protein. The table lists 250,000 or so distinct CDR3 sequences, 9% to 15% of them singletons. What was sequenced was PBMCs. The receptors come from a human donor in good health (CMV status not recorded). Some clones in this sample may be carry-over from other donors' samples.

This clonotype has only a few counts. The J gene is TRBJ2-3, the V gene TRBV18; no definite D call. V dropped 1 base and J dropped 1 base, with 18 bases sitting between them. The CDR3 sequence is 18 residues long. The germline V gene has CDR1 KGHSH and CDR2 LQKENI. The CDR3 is CASSPLRPHPPRTDTQYF. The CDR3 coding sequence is TGTGCCAGCTCACCACTGAGACCTCACCCTCCTCGCACAGATACGCAGTATTTT.

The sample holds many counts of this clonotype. DNA of the CDR3: TGTGCCAGCAGCTACTTGGGGGTGATAGATACGCAGTATTTT. This sequence encodes CASSYLGVIDTQYF. This sequence joins TRBV7-2 and TRBJ2-3; the D call may be TRBD1 or TRBD2 (5 bases each). Germline CDR1 reads SGHTA; CDR2 reads FQGNSA. CDR3 length: 14 amino acids. With 4 bases removed from V and 5 bases from J, the gap between germline ends came to 13 bases.

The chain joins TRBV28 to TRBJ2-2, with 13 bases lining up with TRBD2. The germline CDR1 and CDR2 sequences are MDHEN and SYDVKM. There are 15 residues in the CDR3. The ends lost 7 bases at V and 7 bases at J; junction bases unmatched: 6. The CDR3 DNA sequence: TGTGCCAGCACTCCCGGACTAGCGGGAGTCGGGGAGCTGTTTTTT. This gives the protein CASTPGLAGVGELFF.

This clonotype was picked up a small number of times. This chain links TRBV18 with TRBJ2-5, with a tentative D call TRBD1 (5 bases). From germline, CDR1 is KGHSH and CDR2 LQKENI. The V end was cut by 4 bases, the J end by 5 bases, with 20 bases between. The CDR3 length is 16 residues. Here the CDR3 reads CASSLSHLWGDETQYF. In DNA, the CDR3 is TGTGCCAGCTCACTATCCCACCTCTGGGGCGATGAGACCCAGTACTTC.

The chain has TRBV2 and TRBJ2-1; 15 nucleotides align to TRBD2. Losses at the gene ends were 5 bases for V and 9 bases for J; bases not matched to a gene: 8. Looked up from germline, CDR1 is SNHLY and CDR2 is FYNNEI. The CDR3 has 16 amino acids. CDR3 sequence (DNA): TGTGCCAGCAGTCCGCGGACTAGCGGGGGGGGCGGTGAGCAGTTCTTC. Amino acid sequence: CASSPRTSGGGGEQFF.

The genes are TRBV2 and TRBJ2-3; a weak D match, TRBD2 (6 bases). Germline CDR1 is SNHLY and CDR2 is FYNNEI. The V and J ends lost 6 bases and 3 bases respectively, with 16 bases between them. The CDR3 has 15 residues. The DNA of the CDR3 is TGTGCCAGCAGGGCAACCGGGAGCCCAACAGATACGCAGTATTTT. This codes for CASRATGSPTDTQYF.

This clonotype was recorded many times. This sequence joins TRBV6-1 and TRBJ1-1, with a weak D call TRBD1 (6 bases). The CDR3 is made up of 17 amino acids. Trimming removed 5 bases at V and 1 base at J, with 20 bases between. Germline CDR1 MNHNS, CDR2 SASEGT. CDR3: CASSYSVGRQANTEAFF. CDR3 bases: TGTGCCAGCAGTTACAGTGTTGGGAGACAGGCGAACACTGAAGCTTTCTTT.

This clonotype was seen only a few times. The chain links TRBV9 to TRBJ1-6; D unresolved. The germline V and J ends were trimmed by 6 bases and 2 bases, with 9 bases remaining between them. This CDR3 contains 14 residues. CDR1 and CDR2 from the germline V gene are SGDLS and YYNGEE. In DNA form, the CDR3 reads TGTGCCAGCACCCCAGCCCCCTATAATTCACCCCTCCACTTT. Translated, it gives CASTPAPYNSPLHF. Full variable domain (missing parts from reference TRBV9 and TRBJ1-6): DSGVTQTPKHLITATGQRVTLRCSPRSGDLSVYWYQQSLDQGLQFLIQYYNGEERAKGNILERFSAQQFPDLHSELNLSSLELGDSALYFCASTPAPYNSPLHFGNGTRLTVT.

The chain's CDR3 is CASSLTSPQETQYF. The CDR3 DNA follows: TGCGCCAGCAGCTTGACGTCTCCCCAAGAGACCCAGTACTTC. The chain has TRBV5-1 and TRBJ2-5; the D is unclear. Trimming shortened V by 1 base and J by 1 base, and 8 bases separated the two germline ends. Germline V gene data show CDR1 as SGHRS and CDR2 as YFSETQ. The length of the CDR3 is 14 residues.

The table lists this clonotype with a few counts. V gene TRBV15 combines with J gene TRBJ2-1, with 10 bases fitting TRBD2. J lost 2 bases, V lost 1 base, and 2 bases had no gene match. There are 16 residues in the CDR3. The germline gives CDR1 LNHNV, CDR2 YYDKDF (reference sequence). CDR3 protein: CATSRGGLATYNEQFF. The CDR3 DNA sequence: TGTGCCACCAGCAGAGGGGGACTAGCGACCTACAATGAGCAGTTCTTC.

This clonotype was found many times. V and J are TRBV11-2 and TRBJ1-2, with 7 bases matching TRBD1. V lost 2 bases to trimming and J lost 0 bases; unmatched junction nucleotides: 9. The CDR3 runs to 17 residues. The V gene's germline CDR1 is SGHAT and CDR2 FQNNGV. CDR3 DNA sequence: TGTGCCAGCAGCTTACCCGGGACAGATGTATCTAACTATGGCTACACCTTC. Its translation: CASSLPGTDVSNYGYTF.

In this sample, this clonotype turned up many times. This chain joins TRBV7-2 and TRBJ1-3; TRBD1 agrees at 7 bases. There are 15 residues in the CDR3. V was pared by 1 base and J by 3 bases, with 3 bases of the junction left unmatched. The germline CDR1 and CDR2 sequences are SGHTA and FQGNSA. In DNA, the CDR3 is TGTGCCAGCAGCTTAGACAGGGGCCTTGGAAACACCATATATTTT. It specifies CASSLDRGLGNTIYF.

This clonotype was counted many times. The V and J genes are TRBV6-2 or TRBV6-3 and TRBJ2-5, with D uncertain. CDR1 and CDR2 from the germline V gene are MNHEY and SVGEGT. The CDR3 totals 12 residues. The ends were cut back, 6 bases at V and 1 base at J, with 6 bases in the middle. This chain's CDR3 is CASRPLQETQYF. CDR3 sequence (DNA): TGTGCCAGCAGACCTCTCCAAGAGACCCAGTACTTC.

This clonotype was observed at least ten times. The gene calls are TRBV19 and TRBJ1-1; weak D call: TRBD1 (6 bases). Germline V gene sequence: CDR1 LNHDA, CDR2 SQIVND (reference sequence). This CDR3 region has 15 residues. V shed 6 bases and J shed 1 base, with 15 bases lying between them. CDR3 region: CASSSRGAENTEAFF. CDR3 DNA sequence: TGTGCCAGTAGCAGTAGGGGGGCCGAGAACACTGAAGCTTTCTTT.

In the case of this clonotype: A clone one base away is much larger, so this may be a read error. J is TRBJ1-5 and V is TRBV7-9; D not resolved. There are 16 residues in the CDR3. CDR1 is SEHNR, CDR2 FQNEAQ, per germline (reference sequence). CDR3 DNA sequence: TGTGACAGCAGTGCAGACGGAACAAGCTTCTATCAGCCCCAGCATTTT. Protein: CDSSADGTSFYQPQHF. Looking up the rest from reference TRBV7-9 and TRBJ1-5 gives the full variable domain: DTGVSQNPRHKITKRGQNVTFRCDPISEHNRLYWYRQTLGQGPEFLTYFQNEAQLEKSRLLSDRFSAERPKGSFSTLEIQRTEQGDSAMYLCDSSADGTSFYQPQHFGDGTRLSIL.

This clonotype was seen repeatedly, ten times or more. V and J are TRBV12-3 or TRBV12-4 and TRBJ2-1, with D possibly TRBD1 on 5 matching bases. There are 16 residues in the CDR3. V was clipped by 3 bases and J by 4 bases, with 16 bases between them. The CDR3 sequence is CASSFQGATYYNEQFF. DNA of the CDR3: TGTGCCAGCAGTTTTCAGGGCGCAACCTATTACAATGAGCAGTTCTTC.

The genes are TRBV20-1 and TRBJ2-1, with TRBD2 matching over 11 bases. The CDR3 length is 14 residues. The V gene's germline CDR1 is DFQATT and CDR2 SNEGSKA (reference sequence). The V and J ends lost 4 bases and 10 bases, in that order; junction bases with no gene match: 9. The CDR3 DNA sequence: TGCAGTGCTATTAGCGGGAGGGCCCTCGAGGAGCAGTTCTTC. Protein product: CSAISGRALEEQFF.

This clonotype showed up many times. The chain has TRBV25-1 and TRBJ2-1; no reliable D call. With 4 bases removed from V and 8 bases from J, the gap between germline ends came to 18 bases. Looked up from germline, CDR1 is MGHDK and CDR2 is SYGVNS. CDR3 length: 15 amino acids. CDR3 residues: CASSGVNAGYDEQFF. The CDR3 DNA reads TGTGCCAGCAGTGGGGTCAACGCAGGATACGATGAGCAGTTCTTC.

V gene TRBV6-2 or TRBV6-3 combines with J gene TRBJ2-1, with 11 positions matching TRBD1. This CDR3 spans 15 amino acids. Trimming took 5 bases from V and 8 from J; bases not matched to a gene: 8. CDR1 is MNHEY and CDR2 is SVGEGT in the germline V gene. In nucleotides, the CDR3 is TGTGCCAGCAGTAAAACTGGGACAGGGGGAGATGAGCAGTTCTTC. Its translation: CASSKTGTGGDEQFF.

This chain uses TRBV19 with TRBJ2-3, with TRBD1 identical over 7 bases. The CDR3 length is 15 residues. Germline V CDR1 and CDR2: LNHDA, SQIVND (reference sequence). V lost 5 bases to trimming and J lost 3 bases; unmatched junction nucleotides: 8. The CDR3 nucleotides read TGTGCCAGTAGTCAACAGGGGAGTTGGACAGATACGCAGTATTTT. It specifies CASSQQGSWTDTQYF.

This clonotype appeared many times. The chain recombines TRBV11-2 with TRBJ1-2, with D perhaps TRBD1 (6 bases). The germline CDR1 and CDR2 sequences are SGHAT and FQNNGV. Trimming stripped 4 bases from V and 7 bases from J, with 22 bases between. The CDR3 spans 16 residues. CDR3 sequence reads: CASSSGQTPFASGYTF. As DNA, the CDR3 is TGTGCCAGCAGCTCAGGACAGACCCCATTTGCGAGTGGCTACACCTTC.

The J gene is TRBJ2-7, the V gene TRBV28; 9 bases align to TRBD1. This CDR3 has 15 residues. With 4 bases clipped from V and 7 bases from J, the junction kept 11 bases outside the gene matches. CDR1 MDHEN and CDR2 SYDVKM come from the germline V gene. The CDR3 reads CASSSARDREREQYF. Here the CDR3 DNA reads TGTGCCAGCAGTTCCGCCCGGGACAGGGAAAGGGAGCAGTACTTC. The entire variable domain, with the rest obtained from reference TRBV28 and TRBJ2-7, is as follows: DVKVTQSSRYLVKRTGEKVFLECVQDMDHENMFWYRQDPGLGLRLIYFSYDVKMKEKGDIPEGYSVSREKKERFSLILESASTNQTSMYLCASSSARDREREQYFGPGTRLTVT.

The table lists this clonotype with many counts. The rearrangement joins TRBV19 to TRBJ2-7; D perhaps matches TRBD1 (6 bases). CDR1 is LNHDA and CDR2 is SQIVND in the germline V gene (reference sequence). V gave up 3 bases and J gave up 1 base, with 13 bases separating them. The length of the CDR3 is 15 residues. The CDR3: CASSMGRGTSYEQYF. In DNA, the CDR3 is TGTGCCAGTAGTATGGGCAGGGGTACATCCTACGAGCAGTACTTC. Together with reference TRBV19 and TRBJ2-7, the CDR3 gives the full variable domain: DGGITQSPKYLFRKEGQNVTLSCEQNLNHDAMYWYRQDPGQGLRLIYYSQIVNDFQKGDIAEGYSVSREKKESFPLTVTSAQKNPTAFYLCASSMGRGTSYEQYFGPGTRLTVT.